The rows below give T cell receptor beta chains drawn from one sample of a study of post-analysis software for immune sequencing data. TCRdb used MiXCR to reprocess the PCR reads, holding one entry per CDR3 protein. The sample carries hundreds of thousands of distinct CDR3 sequences, about 57% recorded once. Sequenced: blood. These receptors all come from a girl between 10 and 17 years old with multiple sclerosis. CDR3s include the opening cysteine and the closing phenylalanine or tryptophan. The order of the fields is V gene, CDR3 length, CDR3 protein.

V gene: TRBV24-1
CDR3 length: 17
CDR3 protein: CATSDSPGGLGTGELFF

V gene: TRBV7-3
CDR3 length: 15
CDR3 protein: CASSFGGALYNEQFF

V gene: TRBV6-5
CDR3 length: 17
CDR3 protein: CASSSLTRNRDPYEQYF

V gene: TRBV29-1
CDR3 length: 12
CDR3 protein: CSGGTTRGELFF

V gene: TRBV12-3/TRBV12-4
CDR3 length: 14
CDR3 protein: CASSLSRVNTEAFF

V gene: TRBV2
CDR3 length: 14
CDR3 protein: CASSVSGSNQPQHF

V gene: TRBV7-6
CDR3 length: 15
CDR3 protein: CASSLAPGKTDTQYF

V gene: TRBV5-1
CDR3 length: 13
CDR3 protein: CASSLATGTEQFF

V gene: TRBV15
CDR3 length: 16
CDR3 protein: CATSRDEGQGSREQYF

V gene: TRBV5-5
CDR3 length: 16
CDR3 protein: CASSLGLTGPQETQYF

V gene: TRBV5-1
CDR3 length: 15
CDR3 protein: CASFSLQGPLYGYTF